These T cell receptor beta chains were read from a single sample in a study of T-cell memory formation after mild COVID-19. TCRdb used MiXCR to reprocess the 5' RACE reads, holding one entry per CDR3 protein. The sample lists roughly 550,000 distinct CDR3 sequences, about 20% occurring once. Sequenced material: PBMCs or a T cell subset sorted from them (not recorded which). These receptors came from an adult woman who had mild COVID-19 (a few samples of this study predate the infection). Cell type and time point are not known. Each CDR3 is given with its conserved first and last residue. Where a row states a size, it is once, few, many or the class of an expanded clone; other rows omit it.

CDR3	V	size
CASTGQGIPPQHF	TRBV2	few
CASSYEGQGGEKLFF	TRBV6-5	NA
CATSDFAAQETQYF	TRBV24-1	few
CSAEDYRGEDTQYF	TRBV20-1	many
CASSYKTSGRIDEQYF	TRBV6-6	NA
CASNFGRLNTEAFF	TRBV12-3/TRBV12-4	many
CASSVLTIRPDTQYF	TRBV2	NA
CASSQRLAADTQYF	TRBV4-2	NA
CATSRDSLDYEQYF	TRBV15	few
CASTWGQGVGEQFF	TRBV6-2/TRBV6-3	few
CASSDRGGTTDTQYF	TRBV4-1	NA
CSVEGGDSTYEQYF	TRBV29-1	few
CASSQTYRGETDTQYF	TRBV4-1	few
CASSPFGDYNEQFF	TRBV4-2	few
CASSQDRVGGGGVTDTQYF	TRBV4-3	few
CASSQDLRTGESDTQYF	TRBV4-3	NA
CASSGSGYTDTQYF	TRBV25-1	NA
CASSQEEGAYEQYF	TRBV4-1	NA
CASSLAPQPYEQYF	TRBV5-1	few
CASSLGGKNTQYF	TRBV7-3	few
CASSQEKEQFF	TRBV4-1	NA
CASSAQGKKPDTQYF	TRBV9	NA
CASGLDPNNEQFF	TRBV12-5	few
CASSVSWTGYNEQFF	TRBV9	few
CSVTPMDRGYEQYF	TRBV29-1	NA
CASSTGQEHYEQYF	TRBV7-9	few
CASSPRVGRLSQETQYF	TRBV11-3	NA
CASSLPGQGVAEQYF	TRBV5-6	NA
CSGKTGTKNIQYF	TRBV29-1	NA
CASSPSQANTEAFF	TRBV18	NA
CASSYSKRTPRSYEQYF	TRBV6-2/TRBV6-3	few
CATSRPGYGETQYF	TRBV15	NA
CASSLHAVYEQYF	TRBV6-2/TRBV6-3	few
CSVESYRQDSSYEQYF	TRBV29-1	NA
CASSPSTGGGYGYTF	TRBV4-3	NA
CASSFTITANTEAFF	TRBV5-6	few
CASSPRRGELFF	TRBV18	NA
CSPGGTSAGTDTQYF	TRBV20-1	few
CASSFGFQGKETQYF	TRBV11-2	NA
CASSGTVGLYEQYF	TRBV7-9	NA
CASSDSGRHREQFF	TRBV6-4	NA